This T cell receptor beta chain was identified during a study of T cell responses to AZD1222 COVID-19 vaccine. Overall study findings and caveats: Variant regions that are unmutated are reportedly the target of nearly half of spike-specific TCRs. Following two doses of AZD1222, Spike-specific TCR breadth and depth rose. Only a handful of AZD1222 recipients tested seropositive at baseline. The CD4 TCRs associated with vaccination extended across spike and predominated at 160-218 and 743-854.

Comments on this clone: Its cognate antigen is unknown.

V lost 2 bases to trimming and J lost 1 base, with 9 bases between them. This CDR3 has 15 amino acids. Germline CDR1 is LNHDA and CDR2 is SQIVND (reference sequence). Profiling relied on immunoSEQ multiplex PCR, and the TCRdb table lists in-frame clones only, not all of them. Among roughly 56,000 clones listed, approximately 85% were seen once. This sample comprised peripheral blood, obtained 28 days after the second AZD1222 dose. The receptor's source is an adult who received the AZD1222 COVID-19 vaccine. This chain connects TRBV19 to TRBJ1-3; D call uncertain. The CDR3 reads CASSIPLISGNTIYF. The CDR3 DNA reads as TGTGCCAGTAGTATACCGCTTATTTCTGGAAACACCATATATTTT.